Listed below are T cell receptor beta chains from one sample, sequenced in a study of T cells in Graves' hyperthyroidism and ophthalmopathy. Each CDR3 protein is one row after TCRdb ran MiXCR on the multiplex PCR reads. The data show 600,000 to 800,000 distinct CDR3 sequences, 35% seen once. Material for sequencing was blood. These receptors were collected from a woman aged 40 to 49 with Graves' hyperthyroidism. Both conserved end residues are part of each CDR3. A D gene is named only where the DNA matches it firmly. The size of a clone is reported for some rows only, either as once, few or many, or as a class for expanded clones.

V gene: TRBV28; clone size: NA; D gene: NA; J gene: TRBJ1-2; CDR3 DNA: TGTGCCAGCAGGACACAGGCTAACTATGGCTACACCTTC; CDR3 protein: CASRTQANYGYTF
V gene: TRBV19; clone size: NA; D gene: NA; J gene: TRBJ1-5; CDR3 DNA: TGTGCCAGTCTTATGGGGGGCAGCAATCAGCCCCAGCATTTT; CDR3 protein: CASLMGGSNQPQHF
V gene: TRBV4-3; clone size: few; D gene: NA; J gene: TRBJ2-7; CDR3 DNA: TGCGCCAGTCCGTTGGGATCCTCCTACGAGCAGTACTTC; CDR3 protein: CASPLGSSYEQYF
V gene: TRBV2; clone size: NA; D gene: NA; J gene: TRBJ1-1; CDR3 DNA: TGTGCCAGCAGTCCAGGGCGGGGATTGAGGGAGGCTTTCTTT; CDR3 protein: CASSPGRGLREAFF
V gene: TRBV19; clone size: NA; D gene: NA; J gene: TRBJ1-1; CDR3 DNA: TGTGCCAGTATAAAGGGGACGGCAAGCACTGAAGCTTTCTTT; CDR3 protein: CASIKGTASTEAFF
V gene: TRBV7-2; clone size: NA; D gene: NA; J gene: TRBJ1-2; CDR3 DNA: TGTGCCAGCACCCTTGAGGGGAACTATGGCTACGCCTTC; CDR3 protein: CASTLEGNYGYAF
V gene: TRBV29-1; clone size: NA; D gene: NA; J gene: TRBJ1-5; CDR3 DNA: TGCAGCGTTGACGACGGGAAGCCCCAGCATTTT; CDR3 protein: CSVDDGKPQHF
V gene: TRBV10-1; clone size: many; D gene: NA; J gene: TRBJ1-6; CDR3 DNA: TGCGCCAGCAGTGAACCCGAGACATCGGATTCACCCCTCCACTTT; CDR3 protein: CASSEPETSDSPLHF
V gene: TRBV7-2; clone size: few; D gene: TRBD2; J gene: TRBJ2-6; CDR3 DNA: TGTGCCAGCAGCCTTAGACTAGCGGGAATCTCTGGGGCCAACGTCCTGACTTTC; CDR3 protein: CASSLRLAGISGANVLTF
V gene: TRBV7-8; clone size: few; D gene: TRBD2; J gene: TRBJ2-2; CDR3 DNA: TGTGCCAGCAGCTTTAGCGGGATGAACACCGGGGAGCTGTTTTTT; CDR3 protein: CASSFSGMNTGELFF
V gene: TRBV7-8; clone size: NA; D gene: NA; J gene: TRBJ2-6; CDR3 DNA: TGTGCCAGCAGCTTCCCCAGCTCTGGGGCCAACGTCCTGACTTTC; CDR3 protein: CASSFPSSGANVLTF
V gene: TRBV20-1; clone size: few; D gene: NA; J gene: TRBJ2-5; CDR3 DNA: TGCAGTGCTAGAGATTATTTAGTGTCACCCGAGACCCAGTACTTC; CDR3 protein: CSARDYLVSPETQYF
V gene: TRBV29-1; clone size: NA; D gene: NA; J gene: TRBJ1-5; CDR3 DNA: TGCAGCGTTGCGGCAGGGGTAAATCAGCCCCAGCATTTT; CDR3 protein: CSVAAGVNQPQHF
V gene: TRBV7-2; clone size: NA; D gene: TRBD1; J gene: TRBJ1-2; CDR3 DNA: TGTGCCAGCGTCCGGACAGGGGATAACTATGGCTACACCTTC; CDR3 protein: CASVRTGDNYGYTF
V gene: TRBV7-9; clone size: few; D gene: NA; J gene: TRBJ1-3; CDR3 DNA: TGTGCCAGCAGCCCCCAGGGGATCAACTCTGGAAACACCATATATTTT; CDR3 protein: CASSPQGINSGNTIYF
V gene: TRBV12-3/TRBV12-4; clone size: few; D gene: TRBD1; J gene: TRBJ1-2; CDR3 DNA: TGTGCCAGCAGTTTTACGGACAGGGAGGGTAATGGCTACACCTTC; CDR3 protein: CASSFTDREGNGYTF
V gene: TRBV10-3; clone size: many; D gene: TRBD1; J gene: TRBJ1-3; CDR3 DNA: TGTGCCATCAGTGAGTCGACAGGGGTATCCATATATTTT; CDR3 protein: CAISESTGVSIYF
V gene: TRBV5-6; clone size: few; D gene: NA; J gene: TRBJ1-3; CDR3 DNA: TGTGCCAGCACTTCAGGGATGGCTGGAAACACCATATATTTT; CDR3 protein: CASTSGMAGNTIYF
V gene: TRBV7-9; clone size: NA; D gene: TRBD1; J gene: TRBJ2-7; CDR3 DNA: TGTGCCAGCACCCACCCGGGACAGGGGAGCGAGCAGTACTTC; CDR3 protein: CASTHPGQGSEQYF
V gene: TRBV19; clone size: many; D gene: NA; J gene: TRBJ1-4; CDR3 DNA: TGTGCCAGTAGTCCACCGGGACTTCGGAATGAAAAACTGTTTTTT; CDR3 protein: CASSPPGLRNEKLFF
V gene: TRBV25-1; clone size: NA; D gene: NA; J gene: TRBJ1-2; CDR3 DNA: TGTGCCAGTCAGGGCTACTATGGCTACACCTTC; CDR3 protein: CASQGYYGYTF
V gene: TRBV19; clone size: few; D gene: TRBD2; J gene: TRBJ2-7; CDR3 DNA: TGTGCCAGTAGTAACACCGGGACTAGCGGGAGTTACGAGCAGTACTTC; CDR3 protein: CASSNTGTSGSYEQYF
V gene: TRBV10-3; clone size: many; D gene: TRBD2; J gene: TRBJ2-5; CDR3 DNA: TGTGCCATCAGTGAGTCGACGGGACTAGCGGGAGTATACGAGACCCAGTACTTC; CDR3 protein: CAISESTGLAGVYETQYF
V gene: TRBV6-1; clone size: NA; D gene: TRBD2; J gene: TRBJ2-5; CDR3 DNA: TGTGCCAGCTCACCACCGAGCGGGATACAAGAGACCCAGTACTTC; CDR3 protein: CASSPPSGIQETQYF
V gene: TRBV5-1; clone size: NA; D gene: NA; J gene: TRBJ2-7; CDR3 DNA: TGCGCCAGCAGCGCGAGCGGATACGAGCAGTACTTC; CDR3 protein: CASSASGYEQYF
V gene: TRBV20-1; clone size: many; D gene: TRBD2; J gene: TRBJ2-7; CDR3 DNA: TGCAGTGCTAGGCTAGCGGGGGAGCTCTACGAGCAGTACTTC; CDR3 protein: CSARLAGELYEQYF
V gene: TRBV10-2; clone size: many; D gene: NA; J gene: TRBJ1-2; CDR3 DNA: TGCGCCAGCAGTTCCATCGGGGGGCAGGGTTATGGCTACACCTTC; CDR3 protein: CASSSIGGQGYGYTF
V gene: TRBV9; clone size: NA; D gene: TRBD1; J gene: TRBJ1-1; CDR3 DNA: TGTGCCAGCAGCGTAGACGGGACAGGGGCTTTCTTT; CDR3 protein: CASSVDGTGAFF
V gene: TRBV29-1; clone size: NA; D gene: NA; J gene: TRBJ1-2; CDR3 DNA: TGCAGCAGCCAGGACAGCTGGCATGGCTACACCTTC; CDR3 protein: CSSQDSWHGYTF
V gene: TRBV19; clone size: NA; D gene: TRBD1; J gene: TRBJ2-3; CDR3 DNA: TGTGCCAGTAGTCAAGAGGGACAGGGGGCGGATACGCAGTATTTT; CDR3 protein: CASSQEGQGADTQYF
V gene: TRBV4-3; clone size: once; D gene: NA; J gene: TRBJ2-7; CDR3 DNA: NA; CDR3 protein: CASSHIGRGLHQQYF
V gene: TRBV12-3/TRBV12-4; clone size: NA; D gene: NA; J gene: TRBJ2-5; CDR3 DNA: TGTGCCAGCAGTTTGATGGACAGGGCTAGCGGGGTGATGGCCCAGTACTTC; CDR3 protein: CASSLMDRASGVMAQYF
V gene: TRBV12-3/TRBV12-4; clone size: NA; D gene: TRBD1; J gene: TRBJ1-2; CDR3 DNA: TGTGCCAGCAGTCGGGACAGCTATGGCCACACCTTC; CDR3 protein: CASSRDSYGHTF
V gene: TRBV7-2; clone size: NA; D gene: NA; J gene: TRBJ1-5; CDR3 DNA: TGTGCCAGCAGCTTAGATTCGTCAGCCGAACGCAATCAGCCCCAGCATTTT; CDR3 protein: CASSLDSSAERNQPQHF
V gene: TRBV28; clone size: once; D gene: TRBD1; J gene: TRBJ1-2; CDR3 DNA: TGTGCCAGCAAGCAGGAGGGACAGGCACTTCATGGCTACACCTTC; CDR3 protein: CASKQEGQALHGYTF
V gene: TRBV2; clone size: NA; D gene: NA; J gene: TRBJ1-5; CDR3 DNA: TGTGCCAGCAGTTGGGAGGTGGATCAGCCCCAGCATTTT; CDR3 protein: CASSWEVDQPQHF
V gene: TRBV4-1; clone size: NA; D gene: TRBD1; J gene: TRBJ2-7; CDR3 DNA: TGCGCCAGCAACTTACGACAGGGGGTCGAATACGAGCAGTACTTC; CDR3 protein: CASNLRQGVEYEQYF
V gene: TRBV7-2; clone size: many; D gene: NA; J gene: TRBJ1-1; CDR3 DNA: TGTGCCAGCAATTTCCGGGGTGAAGCTTTCTTT; CDR3 protein: CASNFRGEAFF
V gene: TRBV12-3/TRBV12-4; clone size: NA; D gene: NA; J gene: TRBJ1-5; CDR3 DNA: TGTGCCAGCAGTTTAGTGTTCGGGGGGCAGCCCCAGCATTTT; CDR3 protein: CASSLVFGGQPQHF
V gene: TRBV10-3; clone size: NA; D gene: NA; J gene: TRBJ1-5; CDR3 DNA: TGTGCCATCAGTTCCCGGACGGAATTCAATCAGCCCCAGCATTTT; CDR3 protein: CAISSRTEFNQPQHF
V gene: TRBV29-1; clone size: NA; D gene: TRBD1; J gene: TRBJ1-1; CDR3 DNA: TGCAGCGTATTTACAGGGGGCGTGGACACTGAAGCTTTCTTT; CDR3 protein: CSVFTGGVDTEAFF
V gene: TRBV19; clone size: NA; D gene: TRBD1; J gene: TRBJ1-4; CDR3 DNA: TGTGCCAGTAGTCGACCTCCCGGACAGGGGGGTGTAAAACTGTTTTTT; CDR3 protein: CASSRPPGQGGVKLFF
V gene: TRBV3-1; clone size: NA; D gene: NA; J gene: TRBJ1-1; CDR3 DNA: TGTGCCAGCAGCCAAGATCGGAACTTCTTGCAGAACACTGAAGCTTTCTTT; CDR3 protein: CASSQDRNFLQNTEAFF
V gene: TRBV7-3; clone size: NA; D gene: NA; J gene: TRBJ2-5; CDR3 DNA: TGTGCCAGCAGCTTATCTCCTACGGGGACCCAGTACTTC; CDR3 protein: CASSLSPTGTQYF
V gene: TRBV7-3; clone size: many; D gene: NA; J gene: TRBJ2-2; CDR3 DNA: TGTGCCAGCAGCTTCGGGATTAACACCGGGGAGCTGTTTTTT; CDR3 protein: CASSFGINTGELFF
V gene: TRBV2; clone size: NA; D gene: TRBD2; J gene: TRBJ2-3; CDR3 DNA: TGTGCCAGCAGTGAGGGGACCACCTGGAGCGGGGCTCAGTATTTT; CDR3 protein: CASSEGTTWSGAQYF
V gene: TRBV9; clone size: NA; D gene: NA; J gene: TRBJ2-1; CDR3 DNA: TGTGCCAGCAGCGTAGTTGGGAGAAGCTCCTACAATGAGCAGTTCTTC; CDR3 protein: CASSVVGRSSYNEQFF
V gene: TRBV6-1; clone size: NA; D gene: NA; J gene: TRBJ1-4; CDR3 DNA: TGTGCCGGCAGCGAACCGGGAAGGGTGTCAGTGATTCATGAAAAACTGTTTTTT; CDR3 protein: CAGSEPGRVSVIHEKLFF
V gene: TRBV19; clone size: many; D gene: TRBD1; J gene: TRBJ1-6; CDR3 DNA: TGTGCCAGTAGTCTAGGACAGGAAAATTCACCCCTCCACTTT; CDR3 protein: CASSLGQENSPLHF
V gene: TRBV9; clone size: few; D gene: NA; J gene: TRBJ2-7; CDR3 DNA: TGTGCCAGCAGCCCCAGGGAGGGACACCTCTCCTACGAGCAGTACTTC; CDR3 protein: CASSPREGHLSYEQYF
V gene: TRBV20-1; clone size: many; D gene: NA; J gene: TRBJ1-1; CDR3 DNA: TGCAGTGCTAGGGCAGGGGCCATGAACACTGAAGCTTTCTTT; CDR3 protein: CSARAGAMNTEAFF
V gene: TRBV7-2; clone size: few; D gene: TRBD1; J gene: TRBJ1-6; CDR3 DNA: TGCGCCAGCAGCCAAGATGACAGGGGAAACTATAATTCACCCCTCCACTTT; CDR3 protein: CASSQDDRGNYNSPLHF